A single sample is the source of the 9 T cell receptor beta chains below, sequenced in a study of breast tumors, draining lymph nodes, adjacent tissues. TCRdb re-derived calls from the multiplex PCR reads in MiXCR, one entry per CDR3 protein. The table lists 15,000 to 20,000 distinct CDR3 sequences, just under 45% of them singletons. Specimen: tumor-adjacent breast tissue. The receptors were gathered from a female donor with breast cancer. Some clones in this sample may be carry-over from other donors' samples.

Judged by abundance, this clonotype is medium-sized (0.01 to 0.1%). The chain has TRBV20-1 and TRBJ1-2, with D uncertain. The V end was cut by 3 bases, the J end by 7 bases, with 15 bases between. The length of the CDR3 is 13 residues. Germline V lookup: CDR1 DFQATT, CDR2 SNEGSKA (reference sequence). As DNA, the CDR3 is TGCAGTGCTAGTTCATGGGCTCTGGCTGGCTACACCTTC. It yields the protein CSASSWALAGYTF.

As DNA, the CDR3 is TGCGCCAGCAGCTTACAGGGGGCTGGAGATACGCAGTATTTT. Residues: CASSLQGAGDTQYF. The gene calls are TRBV5-1 and TRBJ2-3, with 9 bases aligning to TRBD1. Germline V gene sequence: CDR1 SGHRS, CDR2 YFSETQ. The CDR3 sequence is 14 residues long. The V segment lost 2 bases and the J segment 5 bases; nucleotides outside the gene matches: 3.

In its sample, this clonotype was seen many times. The genes are TRBV19 and TRBJ1-4; 7 nucleotides line up with TRBD1. V gave up 7 bases and J gave up 5 bases; unmatched junction bases: 7. Germline values: CDR1 LNHDA, CDR2 SQIVND (reference sequence). The CDR3 spans 14 residues. The CDR3 bases are TGTGCCAGTAAGCCGACAGGGCGCAATGAAAAACTGTTTTTT. It is translated as CASKPTGRNEKLFF.

This clonotype was seen ten or more times. The rearrangement links TRBV19 to TRBJ1-5, with TRBD1 matching over 9 bases. Germline CDR1 is LNHDA and CDR2 is SQIVND (reference sequence). The CDR3 totals 15 residues. V was pared by 1 base and J by 6 bases, with 4 bases of the junction left unmatched. The CDR3 sequence is CASSIVDRGGQPQHF. In DNA, the CDR3 is TGTGCCAGTAGTATAGTGGACAGGGGAGGTCAGCCCCAGCATTTT.

This clonotype is labeled as medium-sized (0.01 to 0.1%). V and J are TRBV10-3 and TRBJ2-1; no clear D gene. V lost 1 base to trimming and J lost 2 bases, with 9 bases between them. This CDR3 contains 15 residues. The V gene's germline CDR1 is ENHRY and CDR2 SYGVKD. DNA for the CDR3: TGTGCCATCAGTGAGTGGGGAAAAACCTACAATGAGCAGTTCTTC. It specifies CAISEWGKTYNEQFF.

This clonotype was seen once. The rearrangement joins TRBV29-1 to TRBJ2-1; the D gene is possibly TRBD2 (5 bases). The germline V gene has CDR1 SQVTM and CDR2 ANQGSEA. The CDR3 is 14 residues long. V lost 6 bases and J 0 bases, leaving 12 bases between the germline ends. CDR3 DNA: TGCAGCGTCTTTAGCGAGAGCTCCTACAATGAGCAGTTCTTC. It specifies CSVFSESSYNEQFF.

This clonotype was observed at least ten times. This sequence may be a read error, since a much larger clone differs from it by one base. The chain is built from TRBV6-5 and TRBJ2-7; possible D gene TRBD2, 6 bases. With 5 bases removed from V and 2 bases from J, the gap between germline ends came to 16 bases. Germline loops: CDR1 MNHEY, CDR2 SVGAGI. The CDR3 runs 15 residues. CDR3 sequence (DNA): TGTGCCAGCAGTCACAGGTCGGCGGGGACCTACGAGCAGTACTTC. It translates to CASSHRSAGTYEQYF.

Ten or more counts support this clonotype. The chain uses TRBV20-1 and TRBJ1-1, with TRBD1 identical over 7 bases. Germline CDR1 DFQATT, CDR2 SNEGSKA (reference sequence). This CDR3 contains 16 residues. Trimming at V came to 3 bases and at J to 3 bases, leaving 13 bases not matched to a gene. The CDR3 nucleotides read TGCAGTGCTAGGGGCAGGACAGGACTCGGGGACACTGAAGCTTTCTTT. It specifies CSARGRTGLGDTEAFF.

The chain uses TRBV29-1 and TRBJ2-3; the match to TRBD2 covers 12 bases. This CDR3 region has 15 residues. Germline V gives CDR1 SQVTM, CDR2 ANQGSEA. J gave up 5 bases and V 3 bases, and 6 bases lay outside the gene matches. CDR3 residues: CSVEGLAGVLDTQYF. The CDR3, as DNA: TGCAGCGTTGAGGGACTAGCGGGTGTACTAGATACGCAGTATTTT.